The 29 T cell receptor beta chains below were found in one sample sequenced in a study of cytomegalovirus exposure and HLA in healthy donors. The PCR made use of 60 Vbeta and 13 Jbeta primers. Produced via immunoSEQ multiplex PCR; TCRdb's table is partial and in-frame only. In the table there are 150,000 to 200,000 clones, over 75% of which are singletons. The sequencing input was PBMCs. The receptors originated from a human donor in good health.

J is TRBJ1-6 and V is TRBV19, with 10 bases identical to TRBD1. The germline CDR1 and CDR2 sequences are LNHDA and SQIVND (reference sequence). This CDR3 is built from 19 residues. Trimming took 7 bases from V and 6 from J; bases not matched to a gene: 18. The DNA of the CDR3 is TGTGCCAGTACCATGAAAAGACAGGGGGCCAGTCCTCTTAATTCACCCCTCCACTTT. This sequence encodes CASTMKRQGASPLNSPLHF. Combining the CDR3 with reference TRBV19 and TRBJ1-6 gives the whole variable domain DGGITQSPKYLFRKEGQNVTLSCEQNLNHDAMYWYRQDPGQGLRLIYYSQIVNDFQKGDIAEGYSVSREKKESFPLTVTSAQKNPTAFYLCASTMKRQGASPLNSPLHFGNGTRLTVT.

This clone has a single count. Written as DNA, the CDR3 is TGTGCCAGCAGCTTAGATACGGATGGCTACACCTTC. This sequence encodes CASSLDTDGYTF. V is TRBV7-9 and J is TRBJ1-2; D gene ambiguous. CDR3 length: 12 residues. Germline lookup yields CDR1 SEHNR and CDR2 FQNEAQ (reference sequence). With 1 base removed from V and 6 bases from J, the gap between germline ends came to 6 bases.

This clone occurred a few times. The V call is TRBV7-2, the J call TRBJ2-3; D is uncertain. The CDR3 is 15 residues long. Between the trimmed V and J ends, which lost 1 base and 3 bases, there was a span of 11 bases. CDR1 and CDR2 (germline): SGHTA, FQGNSA. CDR3 in DNA: TGTGCCAGCAGCTTAGGATCTTGGAGAACAGATACGCAGTATTTT. Encoded protein: CASSLGSWRTDTQYF.

This chain links TRBV6-5 with TRBJ2-7, with 8 bases that match TRBD1. The CDR3 spans 12 residues. In germline, CDR1 is MNHEY, CDR2 SVGAGI. The J segment lost 2 bases and the V segment lost 10 bases, leaving 4 bases of the junction unmatched. In DNA form, the CDR3 reads TGTGCCACCGGACAGGGAACCTACGAGCAGTACTTC. Its protein is CATGQGTYEQYF.

The J gene is TRBJ1-1, the V gene TRBV30; D remains unclear. V lost 0 bases and J 5 bases, leaving 13 bases between the germline ends. This CDR3 comprises 14 residues. Germline V gene data show CDR1 as GTSNPN and CDR2 as SVGIG (reference sequence). The CDR3 here is CAWSVEAPGTEAFF. CDR3 in DNA: TGTGCCTGGAGTGTTGAGGCACCTGGGACTGAAGCTTTCTTT.

V gene TRBV6-4 combines with J gene TRBJ1-2; 7 positions agree with TRBD1. Trimming at V came to 6 bases and at J to 4 bases, leaving 8 bases not matched to a gene. The CDR3 consists of 14 residues. From germline, CDR1 is MRHNA and CDR2 SNTAGT. The DNA of the CDR3 is TGTGCCAGCAGACCCCAACAGGGGTCCTATGGCTACACCTTC. This gives the protein CASRPQQGSYGYTF.

The chain combines TRBV11-2 with TRBJ2-1; 7 bases are a match to TRBD1. Looked up from germline, CDR1 is SGHAT and CDR2 is FQNNGV. The CDR3 loop spans 13 amino acids. Unmatched junction bases numbered 1, after V lost 4 bases and J lost 4 bases. CDR3 bases: TGTGCCAGCAGCTCGGGACAGTACAATGAGCAGTTCTTC. Amino acids: CASSSGQYNEQFF.

In nucleotides, the CDR3 is TGTGCCAGCAGCTCCTCCCGCGGTGGAAACACCATATATTTT. This gives the protein CASSSSRGGNTIYF. The chain carries TRBV5-4 and TRBJ1-3, with unresolved D. Trimming stripped 3 bases from V and 3 bases from J, with 10 bases between. Germline V gene lookup returns CDR1 SGHNT and CDR2 YYREEE (reference sequence). This CDR3 is 14 amino acids long.

This clone was observed a single time. This chain links TRBV6-5 with TRBJ2-7; a weak D match, TRBD1 (6 bases). This CDR3 contains 14 residues. The germline V gene encodes CDR1 MNHEY and CDR2 SVGAGI. Deletions cut 7 bases from V and 0 bases from J, with 13 bases between. CDR3 sequence reads: CASNAPTGSYEQYF. CDR3 in DNA: TGTGCCAGCAACGCACCGACAGGCTCCTACGAGCAGTACTTC.

This clone appeared a single time. The chain has TRBV14 and TRBJ1-1; no clear D gene. This CDR3 comprises 13 residues. Looked up from germline, CDR1 is SGHDN and CDR2 is FVKESK. V shed 3 bases and J shed 5 bases, with 10 bases lying between them. CDR3 sequence reads: CASSHPPGTEAFF. The CDR3 DNA is TGTGCCAGCAGCCACCCCCCCGGGACTGAAGCTTTCTTT. Looking up the rest from reference TRBV14 and TRBJ1-1 gives the full variable domain: EAGVTQFPSHSVIEKGQTVTLRCDPISGHDNLYWYRRVMGKEIKFLLHFVKESKQDESGMPNNRFLAERTGGTYSTLKVQPAELEDSGVYFCASSHPPGTEAFFGQGTRLTVV.

The V call is TRBV19, the J call TRBJ1-5, with a weak D call TRBD1 (6 bases). This CDR3 has 15 amino acids. Trimming took 3 bases from V and 2 from J, leaving 11 bases between them. From germline, CDR1 is LNHDA and CDR2 SQIVND (reference sequence). The CDR3 DNA is TGTGCCAGTAGTATTTCAGGGGTGGGCAATCAGCCCCAGCATTTT. This encodes CASSISGVGNQPQHF. Full variable domain (missing parts from reference TRBV19 and TRBJ1-5): DGGITQSPKYLFRKEGQNVTLSCEQNLNHDAMYWYRQDPGQGLRLIYYSQIVNDFQKGDIAEGYSVSREKKESFPLTVTSAQKNPTAFYLCASSISGVGNQPQHFGDGTRLSIL.

This chain uses TRBV18 with TRBJ2-7, with 10 positions matching TRBD1. V dropped 6 bases and J dropped 4; count of bases not matched to a gene: 9. Germline V lookup: CDR1 KGHSH, CDR2 LQKENI. The CDR3 length is 15 residues. The CDR3 region has the DNA TGTGCCAGCTCTCGCCGACAGGGGGCGGGATACGAGCAGTACTTC. Its translation: CASSRRQGAGYEQYF.

V and J are TRBV29-1 and TRBJ2-7; 9 nucleotides agree with TRBD1. After removal of 0 bases from V and 1 base from J, the junction contained 7 bases not matched to a gene. This CDR3 is built from 16 residues. Per the germline V gene, CDR1 is SQVTM and CDR2 is ANQGSEA. CDR3 sequence reads: CSVEDVGGTGSYEQYF. The DNA of the CDR3 is TGCAGCGTTGAAGATGTAGGCGGGACAGGGTCCTACGAGCAGTACTTC.

This clone showed up just a few times. The chain employs TRBV7-7 and TRBJ1-2; unclear D gene. V gave up 3 bases and J gave up 4 bases, with 6 bases separating them. From germline, CDR1 is SSHAT and CDR2 FNYEAQ (reference sequence). CDR3 size: 12 residues. The CDR3 nucleotides are TGTGCCAGCAGCTTGGTAGTCTATGGCTACACCTTC. Translating it yields CASSLVVYGYTF.

This chain uses TRBV4-3 with TRBJ2-1; D is possibly TRBD2 (5 bases). CDR3 length: 17 residues. Trimming took off 0 bases at V and 3 bases at J, with 15 bases between the two ends. The germline CDR1 and CDR2 sequences are LGHNA and YSLEER. Here the CDR3 DNA reads TGCGCCAGCAGCCAAGATCGGGGAGATCCTGGCTACAATGAGCAGTTCTTC. Amino acids: CASSQDRGDPGYNEQFF.

CDR3 residues: CASNLGTTNEKLFF. Here the CDR3 DNA reads TGTGCCAGCAACCTCGGGACAACTAATGAAAAACTGTTTTTT. The J gene is TRBJ1-4, the V gene TRBV7-2, with D unresolved. The CDR3 contains 14 residues. The V gene's germline CDR1 is SGHTA and CDR2 FQGNSA. V lost 7 bases to trimming and J lost 0 bases, with 9 bases between them.

The rearrangement links TRBV7-6 to TRBJ2-7, with 7 bases identical to TRBD1. The CDR3 is made up of 14 amino acids. CDR1 and CDR2 from the germline V gene are SGHVS and FNYEAQ. V lost 4 bases and J lost 8; bases outside the gene matches: 11. Here the CDR3 reads CASSSGTVIGKQYF. The DNA of the CDR3 is TGTGCCAGCAGCTCCGGGACAGTTATCGGCAAGCAGTACTTC. Combining the CDR3 with reference TRBV7-6 and TRBJ2-7 gives the whole variable domain GAGVSQSPRYKVTKRGQDVALRCDPISGHVSLYWYRQALGQGPEFLTYFNYEAQQDKSGLPNDRFSAERPEGSISTLTIQRTEQRDSAMYRCASSSGTVIGKQYFGPGTRLTVT.

J is TRBJ2-7 and V is TRBV5-1; D remains ambiguous. V was clipped by 0 bases and J by 7 bases, with 17 bases between them. Germline V gene data show CDR1 as SGHRS and CDR2 as YFSETQ. This CDR3 is built from 15 residues. Here the CDR3 reads CASSLVAEPTEEQYF. CDR3 nucleotides: TGCGCCAGCAGCTTGGTGGCCGAACCCACGGAGGAGCAGTACTTC.

The V gene is TRBV5-1, the J gene TRBJ2-7; D may be TRBD2 (5 bases). With 2 bases removed from V and 4 bases from J, the gap between germline ends came to 10 bases. Germline CDR1 SGHRS, CDR2 YFSETQ. This CDR3 is 13 amino acids long. The CDR3 DNA is TGCGCCAGCAGCTTCGGTCTAGCTTACGAGCAGTACTTC. Encoded protein: CASSFGLAYEQYF.

This chain connects TRBV27 to TRBJ2-7, with 8 positions matching TRBD1. Germline V lookup: CDR1 MNHEY, CDR2 SMNVEV (reference sequence). V trimming: 4 bases; J trimming: 6 bases; junction bases outside the gene matches: 11. The CDR3 consists of 15 residues. The CDR3 region is CASSSSGGAWAEQYF. The CDR3 nucleotides are TGTGCCAGCAGTTCATCAGGGGGCGCATGGGCCGAGCAGTACTTC.

The V gene is TRBV5-1, the J gene TRBJ1-3; tentative D call: TRBD1 (5 bases). Germline CDR1 reads SGHRS; CDR2 reads YFSETQ. CDR3 length: 14 residues. The germline V and J ends were trimmed by 4 bases and 4 bases, with 12 bases remaining between them. CDR3 region: CASSLGVAGNTIYF. DNA for the CDR3: TGCGCCAGCAGCCTAGGGGTTGCGGGAAACACCATATATTTT.

The chain uses TRBV7-2 and TRBJ1-5; no firm D call. Per the germline V gene, CDR1 is SGHTA and CDR2 is FQGNSA. V lost 3 bases and J lost 1, with 4 bases in between. The CDR3 is 13 residues long. The CDR3 protein is CASSLSSNQPQHF. The CDR3 DNA is TGTGCCAGCAGCTTGAGCAGCAATCAGCCCCAGCATTTT. The entire variable domain, with the rest obtained from reference TRBV7-2 and TRBJ1-5, is as follows: GAGVSQSPSNKVTEKGKDVELRCDPISGHTALYWYRQSLGQGLEFLIYFQGNSAPDKSGLPSDRFSAERTGGSVSTLTIQRTQQEDSAVYLCASSLSSNQPQHFGDGTRLSIL.

The chain uses TRBV5-4 and TRBJ2-5, with D maybe TRBD2 (5 bases). The CDR3 runs 15 residues. Per the germline V gene, CDR1 is SGHNT and CDR2 is YYREEE (reference sequence). V was trimmed by 2 bases and J by 1 base, leaving 12 bases between them. CDR3 bases: TGTGCCAGCAGCTTTTTTCTCAGCGGCCAAGAGACCCAGTACTTC. Translated: CASSFFLSGQETQYF. Together with reference TRBV5-4 and TRBJ2-5, the CDR3 gives the full variable domain: ETGVTQSPTHLIKTRGQQVTLRCSSQSGHNTVSWYQQALGQGPQFIFQYYREEENGRGNFPPRFSGLQFPNYSSELNVNALELDDSALYLCASSFFLSGQETQYFGPGTRLLVL.

This clone was detected only once. The chain combines TRBV5-8 with TRBJ1-1, with 10 bases identical to TRBD1. V lost 4 bases and J lost 3; bases outside the gene matches: 3. The germline V gene has CDR1 SGHTS and CDR2 YDEGEE. The CDR3 sequence is 14 residues long. CDR3 region: CASSAGQGYTEAFF. Written as DNA, the CDR3 is TGTGCCAGCAGCGCGGGACAGGGGTACACTGAAGCTTTCTTT.

The chain has TRBV15 and TRBJ1-5, with TRBD1 matching 10 bases. Germline loops: CDR1 LNHNV, CDR2 YYDKDF (reference sequence). This CDR3 region has 15 residues. Trimming removed 2 bases from V and 5 bases from J; junction bases left unmatched: 3. CDR3 sequence reads: CATSRLDRGYQPQHF. CDR3 nucleotides: TGTGCCACCAGCAGACTGGACAGGGGGTATCAGCCCCAGCATTTT.

V is TRBV7-6 and J is TRBJ2-3; D perhaps matches TRBD2 (5 bases). This CDR3 is built from 15 residues. V lost 4 bases and J 2 bases, leaving 13 bases between the germline ends. Germline V gene sequence: CDR1 SGHVS, CDR2 FNYEAQ. CDR3 DNA: TGTGCCAGCAGCTACGTAGCGAGTCTCACAGATACGCAGTATTTT. Protein: CASSYVASLTDTQYF. Together with reference TRBV7-6 and TRBJ2-3, the CDR3 gives the full variable domain: GAGVSQSPRYKVTKRGQDVALRCDPISGHVSLYWYRQALGQGPEFLTYFNYEAQQDKSGLPNDRFSAERPEGSISTLTIQRTEQRDSAMYRCASSYVASLTDTQYFGPGTRLTVL.

About this clone: Its ends do not fully match the called genes, so a read error is possible. The rearrangement links TRBV19 to TRBJ2-2; 11 bases align to TRBD2. CDR3 length equals 16 residues. Germline V lookup: CDR1 LNHDA, CDR2 SQIVND (reference sequence). The CDR3 sequence is CASSRLLAGADRDLFF. CDR3 nucleotide sequence: TGTGCCAGTAGTCGTCTACTAGCGGGGGCCGACAGGGATCTGTTTTTT.

This chain joins TRBV13 and TRBJ2-3; 8 bases line up with TRBD2. The CDR3 length is 15 residues. Germline V gene data show CDR1 as PRHDT and CDR2 as FYEKMQ (reference sequence). The V segment lost 1 base and the J segment 0 bases; nucleotides outside the gene matches: 0. The chain's CDR3 is CASSLERGSTDTQYF. The CDR3 region has the DNA TGTGCCAGCAGCTTAGAGCGGGGGAGCACAGATACGCAGTATTTT.

The chain is built from TRBV19 and TRBJ2-7, with TRBD1 matching over 9 bases. This CDR3 contains 15 residues. The germline V gene encodes CDR1 LNHDA and CDR2 SQIVND (reference sequence). The junction had 12 bases not matched to a gene; V was cut back by 7 bases and J by 5 bases. CDR3 nucleotides: TGTGCCAGTACCATTACCGGGACAGGGAGGCACGAGCAGTACTTC. Protein sequence: CASTITGTGRHEQYF. The entire variable domain, with the rest obtained from reference TRBV19 and TRBJ2-7, is as follows: DGGITQSPKYLFRKEGQNVTLSCEQNLNHDAMYWYRQDPGQGLRLIYYSQIVNDFQKGDIAEGYSVSREKKESFPLTVTSAQKNPTAFYLCASTITGTGRHEQYFGPGTRLTVT.